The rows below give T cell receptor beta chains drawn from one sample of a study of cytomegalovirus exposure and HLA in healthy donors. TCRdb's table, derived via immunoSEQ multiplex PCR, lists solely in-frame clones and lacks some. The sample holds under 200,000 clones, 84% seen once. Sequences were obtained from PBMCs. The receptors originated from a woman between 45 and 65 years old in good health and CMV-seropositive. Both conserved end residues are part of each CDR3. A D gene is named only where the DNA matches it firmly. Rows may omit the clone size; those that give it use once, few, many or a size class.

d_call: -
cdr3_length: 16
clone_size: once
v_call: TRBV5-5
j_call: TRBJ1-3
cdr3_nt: TGTGCCAGCAGCCAAGATCAGGGAACCTCTGGAAACACCATATATTTT
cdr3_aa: CASSQDQGTSGNTIYF

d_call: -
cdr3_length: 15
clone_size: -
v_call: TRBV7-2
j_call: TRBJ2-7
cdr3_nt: TGTGCCAGCAGCTTAGAGGGTGGGGGGAGAAACGAGCAGTACTTC
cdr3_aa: CASSLEGGGRNEQYF

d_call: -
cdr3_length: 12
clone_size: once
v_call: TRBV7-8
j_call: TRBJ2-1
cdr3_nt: TGTGCCAGCAGCTTTAACGGGGGAAAGCAGTTCTTC
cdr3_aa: CASSFNGGKQFF

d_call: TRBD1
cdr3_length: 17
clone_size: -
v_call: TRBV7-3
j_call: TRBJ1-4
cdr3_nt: TGTGCCAGCAGCTTAATATTACAGGGGTCAGCTAATGAAAAACTGTTTTTT
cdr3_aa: CASSLILQGSANEKLFF

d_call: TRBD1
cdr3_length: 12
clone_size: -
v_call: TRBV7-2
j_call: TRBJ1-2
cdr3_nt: TGTGCCAGCAGCCGGACAGGGGACGGCTACACCTTC
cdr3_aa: CASSRTGDGYTF

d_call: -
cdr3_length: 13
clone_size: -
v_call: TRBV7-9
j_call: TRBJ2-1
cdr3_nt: TGTGCCAGCAGCTTGAGTGTAGGGGATGAGCAGTTCTTC
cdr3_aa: CASSLSVGDEQFF

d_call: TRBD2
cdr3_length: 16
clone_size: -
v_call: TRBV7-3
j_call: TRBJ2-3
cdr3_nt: TGTGCCAGCAGCCCCGGGACTAGCGGGGGGACAGATACGCAGTATTTT
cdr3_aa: CASSPGTSGGTDTQYF

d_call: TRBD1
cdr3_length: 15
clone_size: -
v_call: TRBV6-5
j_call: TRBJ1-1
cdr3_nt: TGTGCCAGCAGCCCTACGGACAGGGGGCCCCAAGAAGCTTTCTTT
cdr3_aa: CASSPTDRGPQEAFF

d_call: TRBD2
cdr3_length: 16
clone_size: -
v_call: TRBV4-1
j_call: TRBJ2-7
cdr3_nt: TGCGCCACACCCAGACCTATGACTAGCGGGGGTTACGAGCAGTACTTC
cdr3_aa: CATPRPMTSGGYEQYF

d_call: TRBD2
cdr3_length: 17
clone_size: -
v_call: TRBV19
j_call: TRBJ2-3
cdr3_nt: TGTGCCAGTAGTATTGGCTTTAGCGGGGGTGGCACAGATACGCAGTATTTT
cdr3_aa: CASSIGFSGGGTDTQYF

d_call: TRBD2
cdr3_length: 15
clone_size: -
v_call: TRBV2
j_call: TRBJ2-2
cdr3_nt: TGTGCCAGCAGAGCCAGCGGGACGGCGACCGGGGAGCTGTTTTTT
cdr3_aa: CASRASGTATGELFF

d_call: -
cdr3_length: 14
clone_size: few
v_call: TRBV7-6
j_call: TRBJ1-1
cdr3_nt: TGTGCCAGCAGCTTACTTTTAGGGGGCACTGAAGCTTTCTTT
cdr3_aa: CASSLLLGGTEAFF

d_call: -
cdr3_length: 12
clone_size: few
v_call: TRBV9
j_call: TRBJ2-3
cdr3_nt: TGTGCCAGCAGCGACAGGGAAGATACGCAGTATTTT
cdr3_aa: CASSDREDTQYF

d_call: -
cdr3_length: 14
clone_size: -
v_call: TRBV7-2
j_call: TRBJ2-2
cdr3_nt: TGTGCCAGCAGCCGACTAGCGAACACCGGGGAGCTGTTTTTT
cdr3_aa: CASSRLANTGELFF

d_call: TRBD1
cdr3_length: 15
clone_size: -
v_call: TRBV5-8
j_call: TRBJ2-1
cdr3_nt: TGTGCCAGCACCTCAGGCACCGACAGGGCGGATGAGCAGTTCTTC
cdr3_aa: CASTSGTDRADEQFF

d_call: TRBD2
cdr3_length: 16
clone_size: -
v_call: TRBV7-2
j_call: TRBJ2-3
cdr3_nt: TGTGCCAGCAGCCCCTGGGGGGGGGTGAGAACAGATACGCAGTATTTT
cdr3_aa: CASSPWGGVRTDTQYF

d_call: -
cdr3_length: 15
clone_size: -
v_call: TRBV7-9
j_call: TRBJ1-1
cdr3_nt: TGTGCCAGCAGCCTCGAAGGACAGATGGTCACTGAAGCTTTCTTT
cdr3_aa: CASSLEGQMVTEAFF

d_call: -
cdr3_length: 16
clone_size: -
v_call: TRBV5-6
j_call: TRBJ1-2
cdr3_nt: TGTGCCAGCAGCTCGATAATCTCCAGGGAGGACTATGGCTACACCTTC
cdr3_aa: CASSSIISREDYGYTF

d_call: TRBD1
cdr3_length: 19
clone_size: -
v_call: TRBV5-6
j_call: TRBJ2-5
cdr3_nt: TGTGCCAGCAGCTTAAGGAGGACAGGGGGCCGGAGGGTGGGAGAGACCCAGTACTTC
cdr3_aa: CASSLRRTGGRRVGETQYF

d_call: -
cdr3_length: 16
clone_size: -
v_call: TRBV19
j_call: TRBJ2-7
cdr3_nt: TGTGCCAGTAGTATAGATCTGACAGGTAGGACCTACGAGCAGTACTTC
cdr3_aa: CASSIDLTGRTYEQYF

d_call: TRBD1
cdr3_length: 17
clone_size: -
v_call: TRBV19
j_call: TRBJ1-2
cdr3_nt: TGTGCCAGTAGTCTCAACCGCGGGACAGCGTATAACTATGGCTACACCTTC
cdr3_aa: CASSLNRGTAYNYGYTF

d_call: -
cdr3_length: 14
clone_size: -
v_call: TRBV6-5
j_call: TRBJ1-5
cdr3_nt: TGTGCCAGCAGTTACCTCAGAGGGAATCAGCCCCAGCATTTT
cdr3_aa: CASSYLRGNQPQHF

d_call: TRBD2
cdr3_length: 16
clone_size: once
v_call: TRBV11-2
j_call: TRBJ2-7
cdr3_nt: TGTGCCAGCAGTTCAACACGGGGGGTGCGTTCCTACGAGCAGTACTTC
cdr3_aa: CASSSTRGVRSYEQYF

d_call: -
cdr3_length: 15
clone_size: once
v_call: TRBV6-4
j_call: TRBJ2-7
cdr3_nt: TGTGCCAGCAGTGACTCGAGCGGGCGAGAGGAGGGGCAGTACTTC
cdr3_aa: CASSDSSGREEGQYF

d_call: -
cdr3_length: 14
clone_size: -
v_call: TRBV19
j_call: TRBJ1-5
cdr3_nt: TGTGCCAGTACCGGGGCGGGGACCTACCAGCCCCAGCATTTT
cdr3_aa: CASTGAGTYQPQHF

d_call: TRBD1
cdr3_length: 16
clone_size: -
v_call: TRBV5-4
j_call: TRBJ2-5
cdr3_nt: TGTGCCAGCAGCCCCCGGGACAGGGAGTACCAAGAGACCCAGTACTTC
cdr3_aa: CASSPRDREYQETQYF

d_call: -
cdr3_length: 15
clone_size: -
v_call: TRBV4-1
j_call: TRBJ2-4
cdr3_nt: TGCGCCAGCAGCCAAGGGTTAGTAGCCAAAAACATTCAGTACTTC
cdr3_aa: CASSQGLVAKNIQYF

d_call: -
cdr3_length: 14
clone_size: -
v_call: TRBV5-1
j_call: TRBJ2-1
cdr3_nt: TGCGCCAGCCAGGGAGCGGGTTCCTACAATGAGCAGTTCTTC
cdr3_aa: CASQGAGSYNEQFF

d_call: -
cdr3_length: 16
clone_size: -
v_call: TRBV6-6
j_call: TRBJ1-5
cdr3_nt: TGTGCCAGCAGGACCTCAAGAGGCAGGGGCAATCAGCCCCAGCATTTT
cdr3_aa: CASRTSRGRGNQPQHF

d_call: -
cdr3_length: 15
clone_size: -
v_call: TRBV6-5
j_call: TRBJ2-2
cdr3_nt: TGTGCCAGCAAAGACAGCTCTTGGAACACCGGGGAGCTGTTTTTT
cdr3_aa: CASKDSSWNTGELFF